This T cell receptor (beta chain) was documented in a study of human T cells and chemical hapten exposure. Study-wide results and limits: It should be noted that donors had alopecia, so their immune response may differ from healthy people's. Significantly greater numbers of large CDR3 similarity clusters came from expanded TCRs than from controls.

CDR3 size: 13 residues. Germline CDR1 is SQVTM and CDR2 is ANQGSEA. The ends lost 5 bases at V and 6 bases at J; junction bases unmatched: 9. This clonotype has a count of ten or more. The antigen is undetermined. The time point here: patch test 3, about 24 weeks after DPC sensitization. This sample's treatment: therapeutic diphenylcyclopropenone sensitization with weekly scalp DPC. TCRdb re-called the RACE reads with MiXCR, one entry per CDR3 protein. The sample has about 120,000 distinct CDR3 sequences, 10% to 12% seen once. The material sequenced was whole blood, taken in connection with sensitization to the hapten diphenylcyclopropenone (DPC). The receptor comes from a woman in her fifties or sixties with alopecia areata. Some clones in this sample may be carry-over from other donors' samples. The gene calls are TRBV29-1 and TRBJ2-7, with TRBD1 matching 8 bases. CDR3 bases: TGCAGCGTTAAGGGGCAGGGGGCGGGCGAGCAGTACTTC. Protein product: CSVKGQGAGEQYF.